Each of the 8 T cell receptor beta chains below was sequenced from the same sample in a study of regulatory T cells in long-lasting Graves disease. As to time point: persistent/refractory GD, antithyroid drugs over 5 years with positive TRAb. The TCR library was made from RNA that had been extracted from PBMCs in TRIzol. Library construction for TCR beta used iRepertoire HTBI primers and Arm-PCR of CDR3 regions. From the multiplex PCR reads, TCRdb called clonotypes with MiXCR, one entry per CDR3 protein. Here the sample spans some 420,000 distinct CDR3 sequences, 20% to 25% being singletons. The specimen comprised peripheral blood mononuclear cells (PBMCs), sampled when the disease was refractory, from a patient treated with antithyroid drugs. These receptors all come from a female donor with Graves disease.

V usage is TRBV11-1 and J usage is TRBJ1-1, with TRBD1 matching over 8 bases. Germline V CDR1 and CDR2: SGHAT, FQDESV (reference sequence). V shed 5 bases, J shed 6 bases, and the junction held 5 bases outside the gene matches. The CDR3 extends over 13 amino acids. CDR3 residues: CASSRTGGAEAFF. The CDR3 nucleotides are TGTGCCAGCAGCCGCACAGGGGGGGCTGAAGCTTTCTTT.

This clonotype turned up a few times. The chain has TRBV12-3 or TRBV12-4 and TRBJ2-7; 11 bases are shared with TRBD2. J gave up 5 bases and V 2 bases, and 11 bases lay outside the gene matches. The CDR3 runs 17 residues. CDR3 nucleotide sequence: TGTGCCAGCAGTTTAAACCTAGCGGGAGGACTCCGGGACGAGCAGTACTTC. It is translated as CASSLNLAGGLRDEQYF.

This clonotype was detected ten times or more. The chain joins TRBV12-5 to TRBJ2-2, with D perhaps TRBD1 or TRBD2 (6 bases each). This CDR3 is built from 16 residues. Deletions cut 2 bases from V and 7 bases from J, with 17 bases between. Looked up from germline, CDR1 is LGHNT and CDR2 is FRNRAP. CDR3 DNA sequence: TGTGCTAGTGGTTTGAGGCTCTCGGGGGCTGTCGGGGAGCTGTTTTTT. Its translation is CASGLRLSGAVGELFF.

This clonotype was observed a few times. The chain couples TRBV5-6 to TRBJ2-5; weak D call: TRBD1 (7 bases). In germline, CDR1 is SGHDT, CDR2 YYEEEE. The CDR3 extends over 15 amino acids. The V and J ends lost 0 bases and 4 bases respectively, with 13 bases between them. The CDR3 spells CASSLGGDSPETQYF. The CDR3 region has the DNA TGTGCCAGCAGCTTGGGCGGGGACAGTCCAGAGACCCAGTACTTC.

V and J are TRBV13 and TRBJ2-7, with 10 bases identical to TRBD2. The germline V gene encodes CDR1 PRHDT and CDR2 FYEKMQ (reference sequence). The CDR3 has 18 amino acids. The ends lost 5 bases at V and 4 bases at J; junction bases unmatched: 17. CDR3 sequence (DNA): TGTGCCAGCAGCCCCGGCCCCCTAGCGGGAGACGATCCTTACGAGCAGTACTTC. Translated: CASSPGPLAGDDPYEQYF.

This clonotype has only a few counts. In DNA form, the CDR3 reads TGTGCCAGCAGCCCGAGTGGCGGGTCCATCTACGAGCAGTACTTC. The encoded protein is CASSPSGGSIYEQYF. The rearrangement joins TRBV7-3 to TRBJ2-7; possible D gene TRBD2, 5 bases. The CDR3 has 15 residues. V gave up 5 bases and J gave up 3 bases, with 17 bases separating them. Germline CDR1 SGHTA, CDR2 FQGTGA.

This clonotype was counted a few times. The J gene is TRBJ2-6, the V gene TRBV5-1, with 7 bases identical to TRBD1. The CDR3 runs to 16 residues. Germline loops: CDR1 SGHRS, CDR2 YFSETQ. Unmatched junction bases numbered 7, after V lost 5 bases and J lost 2 bases. The CDR3 DNA follows: TGCGCCAGCAGGGAAGTAGGGGGCGCTGGGGCCAACGTCCTGACTTTC. It yields the protein CASREVGGAGANVLTF.

There are many counts of this clonotype. V and J are TRBV12-3 or TRBV12-4 and TRBJ2-7, with 8 bases fitting TRBD1. V was clipped by 6 bases and J by 3 bases; unmatched bases: 7. CDR3 size: 14 residues. The CDR3 sequence: CASSHQGQGYEQYF. The CDR3 DNA reads as TGTGCCAGCAGCCACCAAGGACAGGGCTACGAGCAGTACTTC.